This TCR beta chain comes out of a study of T cell changes during pregnancy in multiple sclerosis. Some clones are missing from TCRdb's copy, which holds only in-frame ones; the method was immunoSEQ multiplex PCR. The table lists fewer than 60,000 clones, 92% of them singletons. CDR3 size: 16 residues. V dropped 7 bases and J dropped 1; count of bases not matched to a gene: 8. Germline V CDR1 and CDR2: MNHEY, SMNVEV (reference sequence). This chain joins TRBV27 and TRBJ2-2, with TRBD2 matching over 8 bases. This sequence was found in a female donor with multiple sclerosis, enrolled in a pregnancy study. The sequencing here drew on CD4+ T cells from peripheral blood mononuclear cells, taken after pregnancy. The DNA of the CDR3 is TGTGCCAGCACAGCGGGAGAGGTGGAGAACACCGGGGAGCTGTTTTTT. Translation: CASTAGEVENTGELFF.